The TCR beta chain under discussion was sequenced for a study of blood T cell repertoires in COVID-19. Whole-study context: Some COVID-19 samples were acute and others convalescent; all came from the United States, Italy and Spain. T cells, B-cell-depleted T cells, or PBMCs supplied cDNA or gDNA.

The CDR3 consists of 14 residues. Looked up from germline, CDR1 is MNHNS and CDR2 is SASEGT. Trimming pared 2 bases from V and 0 bases from J, leaving 8 bases between. As handled by the study authors: For nucleated cells, counts were estimated from reference gene primer amplification. TCRdb's table, derived via immunoSEQ multiplex PCR, lists solely in-frame clones and lacks some. Clone size and the V and J calls come from that table; the DNA yielded D and trimming. The data show roughly 100,000 clones, 70% to 85% seen once. Sequenced sample: peripheral blood. The chain couples TRBV6-1 to TRBJ2-7; weak D call: TRBD2 (5 bases). This TCR was sampled from a man between 65 and 85 years old with active or convalescent COVID-19. CDR3 nucleotide sequence: TGTGCCAGCAGTGAAAGCGGACGCTCCTACGAGCAGTACTTC. The encoded protein is CASSESGRSYEQYF.